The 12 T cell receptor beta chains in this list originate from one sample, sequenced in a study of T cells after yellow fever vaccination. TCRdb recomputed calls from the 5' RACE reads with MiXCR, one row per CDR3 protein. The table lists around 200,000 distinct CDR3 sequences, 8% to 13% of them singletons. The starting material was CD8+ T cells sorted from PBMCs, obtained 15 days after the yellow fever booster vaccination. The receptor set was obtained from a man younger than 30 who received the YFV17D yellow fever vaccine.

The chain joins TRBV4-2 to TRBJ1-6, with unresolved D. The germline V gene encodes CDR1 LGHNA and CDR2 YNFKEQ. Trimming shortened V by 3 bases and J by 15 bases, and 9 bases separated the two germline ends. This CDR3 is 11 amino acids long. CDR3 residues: CASSQGNHLHF. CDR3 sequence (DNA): TGTGCCAGCAGCCAGGGGAACCACCTCCACTTT.

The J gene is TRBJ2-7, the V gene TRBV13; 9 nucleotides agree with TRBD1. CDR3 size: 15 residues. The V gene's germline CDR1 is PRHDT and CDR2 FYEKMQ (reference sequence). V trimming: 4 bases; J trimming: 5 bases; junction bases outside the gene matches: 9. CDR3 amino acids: CASSSLGQGPNEQYF. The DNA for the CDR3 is TGTGCCAGCAGCTCGCTAGGACAGGGGCCAAACGAGCAGTACTTC.

CDR3 in amino acids: CASSLAGVTGELFF. CDR3 DNA: TGTGCCAGCAGTTTGGCAGGGGTGACCGGGGAGCTGTTTTTT. The chain is built from TRBV28 and TRBJ2-2; TRBD1 might be the D (6 bases). Trimming left V 3 bases short and J 5 bases short, with 10 bases between. The CDR3 covers 14 residues. Per the germline V gene, CDR1 is MDHEN and CDR2 is SYDVKM.

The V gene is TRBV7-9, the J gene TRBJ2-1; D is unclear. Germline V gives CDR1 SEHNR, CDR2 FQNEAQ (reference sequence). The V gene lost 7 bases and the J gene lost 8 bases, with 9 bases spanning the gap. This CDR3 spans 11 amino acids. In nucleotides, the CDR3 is TGTGCCAGCACCCCCCGGGATGAGCAGTTCTTC. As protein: CASTPRDEQFF. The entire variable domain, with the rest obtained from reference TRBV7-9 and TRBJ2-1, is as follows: DTGVSQNPRHKITKRGQNVTFRCDPISEHNRLYWYRQTLGQGPEFLTYFQNEAQLEKSRLLSDRFSAERPKGSFSTLEIQRTEQGDSAMYLCASTPRDEQFFGPGTRLTVL.

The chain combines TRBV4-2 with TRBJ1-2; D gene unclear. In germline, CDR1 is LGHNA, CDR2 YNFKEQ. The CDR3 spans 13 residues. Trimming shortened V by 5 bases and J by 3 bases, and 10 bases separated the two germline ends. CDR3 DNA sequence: TGTGCCAGCAGCGGACGGGAAGACTATGGCTACACCTTC. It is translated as CASSGREDYGYTF.

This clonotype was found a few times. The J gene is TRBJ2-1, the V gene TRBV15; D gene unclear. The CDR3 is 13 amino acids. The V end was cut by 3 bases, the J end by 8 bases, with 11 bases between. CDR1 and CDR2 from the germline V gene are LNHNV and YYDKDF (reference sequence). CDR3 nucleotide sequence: TGTGCCACCAGCAGCCGTAGTGGCGATGAGCAGTTCTTC. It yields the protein CATSSRSGDEQFF.

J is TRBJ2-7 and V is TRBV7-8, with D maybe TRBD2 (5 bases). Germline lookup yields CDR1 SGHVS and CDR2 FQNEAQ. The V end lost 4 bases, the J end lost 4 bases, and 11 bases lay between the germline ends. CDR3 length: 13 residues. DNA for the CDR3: TGTGCCAGCAGCTCGGACCGAGGGTACGAGCAGTACGTC. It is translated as CASSSDRGYEQYV.

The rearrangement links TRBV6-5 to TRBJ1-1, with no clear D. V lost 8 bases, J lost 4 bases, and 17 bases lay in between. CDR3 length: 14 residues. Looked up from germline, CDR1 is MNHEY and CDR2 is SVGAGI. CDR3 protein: CASAYGRLGTEAFF. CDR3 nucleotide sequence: TGTGCCAGCGCGTACGGAAGATTGGGCACTGAAGCTTTCTTT.

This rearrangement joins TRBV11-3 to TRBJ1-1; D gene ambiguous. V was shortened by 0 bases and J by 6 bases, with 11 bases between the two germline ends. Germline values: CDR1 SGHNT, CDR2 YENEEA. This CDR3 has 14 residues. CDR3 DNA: TGTGCCAGCAGCTTAGATCACACAATCGCTGAAGCTTTCTTT. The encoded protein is CASSLDHTIAEAFF.

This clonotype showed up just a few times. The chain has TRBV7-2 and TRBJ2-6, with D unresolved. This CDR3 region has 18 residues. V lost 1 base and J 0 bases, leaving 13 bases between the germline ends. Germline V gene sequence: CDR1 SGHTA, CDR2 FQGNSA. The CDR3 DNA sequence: TGTGCCAGCAGCTTAGGGACCGCTCCGTTCTCTGGGGCCAACGTCCTGACTTTC. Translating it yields CASSLGTAPFSGANVLTF.

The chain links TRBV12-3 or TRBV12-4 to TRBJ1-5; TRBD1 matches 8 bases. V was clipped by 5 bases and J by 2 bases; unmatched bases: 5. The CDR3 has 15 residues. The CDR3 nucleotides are TGTGCCAGCAGTCCCCCGGGACAGGGCAATCAGCCCCAGCATTTT. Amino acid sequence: CASSPPGQGNQPQHF.

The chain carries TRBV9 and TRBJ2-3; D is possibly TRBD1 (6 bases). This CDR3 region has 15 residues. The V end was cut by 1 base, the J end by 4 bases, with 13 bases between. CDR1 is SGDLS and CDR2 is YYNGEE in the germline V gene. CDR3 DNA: TGTGCCAGCAGCGTAAGGGGCAGGGGAGCAGATACGCAGTATTTT. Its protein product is CASSVRGRGADTQYF.